These T cell receptor beta chains were read from a single sample in a study of beta chain features in type 1 diabetes. TCRdb keeps only in-frame clones here, not all; method: immunoSEQ multiplex PCR. The sample has 160,000 or so clones, around 63% seen once. Sequencing was done on a sample of naive CD4+ T cells from blood. Receptors were obtained from a man younger than 45 with type 1 diabetes. Each CDR3 is given with its conserved first and last residue. A D gene is named only where the DNA matches it firmly. Clone size appears in some rows only: once, few, many, or a class for an expanded clone.

. TRBJ2-5 few TRBV7-9 TGTGCCAGCAGCTTGATTGCAGAACAAGAGACCCAGTACTTC CASSLIAEQETQYF
TRBD1 TRBJ1-1 . TRBV30 TGTGCCTGGAGGACAGGGGAAACTGAAGCTTTCTTT CAWRTGETEAFF
. TRBJ2-6 . TRBV10-3 TGTGCCATCAGGTCAGACAACTCTGGGGCCAACGTCCTGACTTTC CAIRSDNSGANVLTF
. TRBJ1-6 . TRBV30 TGTGCCTGGAGTGTTCGCTATAATTCACCCCTCCACTTT CAWSVRYNSPLHF
. TRBJ1-1 . TRBV5-6 TGTGCCAGCAGCTTGACGGAGGGCACTGAAGCTTTCTTT CASSLTEGTEAFF
. TRBJ1-2 once TRBV29-1 TGCAGCGTTTTAGGTAGCGGCTACACCTTC CSVLGSGYTF
. TRBJ2-7 . TRBV7-2 TGTGCCAGCAGCTTAGCGGACTTTTGGGAGTCCTACGAGCAGTACTTC CASSLADFWESYEQYF
. TRBJ2-5 . TRBV13 TGTGCCAGCAGCTTGGGGTTGGAGACCCAGTACTTC CASSLGLETQYF
. TRBJ2-5 . TRBV9 TGTGCCAGCAGCGTAAATGCGGGAAAAGAGACCCAGTACTTC CASSVNAGKETQYF
. TRBJ1-6 . TRBV30 TGTGCCTGGAGTGTCCGGTCAGGTGGTAATTCACCCCTCCACTTT CAWSVRSGGNSPLHF
. TRBJ2-5 few TRBV29-1 TGCAGCGTCGCACAGGGCGGGGAGACCCAGTACTTC CSVAQGGETQYF
TRBD1 TRBJ2-5 . TRBV25-1 TGTGCCAGCAGTGAAACAGGGGACAAGACCCAGTACTTC CASSETGDKTQYF
. TRBJ2-5 . TRBV7-9 TGTGCCAGCAGCCCACTAGCTCAAGAGACCCAGTACTTC CASSPLAQETQYF